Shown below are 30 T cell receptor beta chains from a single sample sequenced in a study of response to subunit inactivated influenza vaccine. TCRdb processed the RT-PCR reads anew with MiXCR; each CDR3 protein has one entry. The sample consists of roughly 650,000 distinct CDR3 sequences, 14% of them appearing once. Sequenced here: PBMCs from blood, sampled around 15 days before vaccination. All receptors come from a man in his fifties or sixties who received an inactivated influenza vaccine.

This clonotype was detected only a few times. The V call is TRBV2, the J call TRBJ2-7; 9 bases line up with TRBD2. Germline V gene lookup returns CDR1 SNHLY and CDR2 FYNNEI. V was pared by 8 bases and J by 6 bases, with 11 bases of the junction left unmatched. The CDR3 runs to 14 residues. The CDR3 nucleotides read TGTGCCAGCCAGGTCCGGTTAGCGGGAGCCGAGCAGTACTTC. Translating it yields CASQVRLAGAEQYF.

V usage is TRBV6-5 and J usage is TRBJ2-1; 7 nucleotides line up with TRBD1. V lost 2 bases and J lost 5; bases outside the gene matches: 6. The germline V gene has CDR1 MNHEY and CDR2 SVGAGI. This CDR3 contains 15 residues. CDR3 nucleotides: TGTGCCAGCAGTTACCAACGACAGGGTCACAATGAGCAGTTCTTC. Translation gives CASSYQRQGHNEQFF.

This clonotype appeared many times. The DNA for the CDR3 is TGTGCCAGCAGCTCCGACACCACCGGGGAGCTGTTTTTT. It encodes CASSSDTTGELFF. The chain carries TRBV5-5 and TRBJ2-2; no clear D. This CDR3 has 13 residues. CDR1 SGHKS and CDR2 YYEKEE come from the germline V gene (reference sequence). Trimming took 3 bases from V and 4 from J, leaving 7 bases between them.

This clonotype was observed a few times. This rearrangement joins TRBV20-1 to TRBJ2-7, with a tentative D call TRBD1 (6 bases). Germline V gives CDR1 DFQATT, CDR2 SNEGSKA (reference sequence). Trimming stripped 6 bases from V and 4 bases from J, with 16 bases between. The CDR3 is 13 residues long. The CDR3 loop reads CSASDRRGYEQYF. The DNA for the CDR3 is TGCAGTGCAAGTGACAGGAGAGGATACGAGCAGTACTTC.

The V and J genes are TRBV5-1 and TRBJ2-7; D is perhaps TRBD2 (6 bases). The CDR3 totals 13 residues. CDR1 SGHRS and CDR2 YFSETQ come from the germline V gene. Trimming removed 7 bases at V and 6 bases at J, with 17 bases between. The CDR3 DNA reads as TGCGCCAGCGCCCTCCGGGACTCTGGCGAGCAGTACTTC. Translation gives CASALRDSGEQYF.

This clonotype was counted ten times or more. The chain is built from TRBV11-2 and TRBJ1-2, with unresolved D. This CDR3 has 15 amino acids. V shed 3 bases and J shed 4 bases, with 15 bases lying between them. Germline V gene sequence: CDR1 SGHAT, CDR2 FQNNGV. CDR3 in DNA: TGTGCCAGCAGCTTGGTTAAAGGGCGAACCTATGGCTACACCTTC. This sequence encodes CASSLVKGRTYGYTF.

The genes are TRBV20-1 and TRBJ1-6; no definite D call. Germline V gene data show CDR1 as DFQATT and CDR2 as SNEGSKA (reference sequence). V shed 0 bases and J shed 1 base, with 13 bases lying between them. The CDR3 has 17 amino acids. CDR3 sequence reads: CSARDPERGSYNSPLHF. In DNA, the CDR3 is TGCAGTGCTAGAGATCCGGAGCGAGGGTCCTATAATTCACCCCTCCACTTT.

CDR3 residues: CASSATGTVQYF. The CDR3 DNA is TGTGCCAGCAGCGCCACAGGGACCGTTCAGTACTTC. The rearrangement joins TRBV2 to TRBJ2-4, with a weak D call TRBD1 (6 bases). V was clipped by 6 bases and J by 11 bases, with 14 bases between them. Germline V gene lookup returns CDR1 SNHLY and CDR2 FYNNEI. The CDR3 sequence is 12 residues long.

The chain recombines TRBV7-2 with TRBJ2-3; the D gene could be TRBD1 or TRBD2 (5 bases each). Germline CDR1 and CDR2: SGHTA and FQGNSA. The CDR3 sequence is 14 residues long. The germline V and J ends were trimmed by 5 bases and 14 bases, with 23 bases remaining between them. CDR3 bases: TGTGCCAGCAGCCCGGGGCCTGGCGGTATATACGGGTATTTT. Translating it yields CASSPGPGGIYGYF.

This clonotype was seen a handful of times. Written as DNA, the CDR3 is TGCGCCAGCACGAAGGCGGGGGGATACAATGAGCAGTTCTTC. This sequence encodes CASTKAGGYNEQFF. The chain carries TRBV5-1 and TRBJ2-1; 8 bases match TRBD2. The CDR3 extends over 14 amino acids. The V and J ends lost 6 bases and 4 bases, in that order; junction bases with no gene match: 6. Germline CDR1 SGHRS, CDR2 YFSETQ.

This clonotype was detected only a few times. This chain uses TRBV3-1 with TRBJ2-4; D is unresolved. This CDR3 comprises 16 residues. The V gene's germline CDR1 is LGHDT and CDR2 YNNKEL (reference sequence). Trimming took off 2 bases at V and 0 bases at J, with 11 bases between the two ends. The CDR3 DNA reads TGTGCCAGCAGCCAATGGGAATCTCTAGCCAAAAACATTCAGTACTTC. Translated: CASSQWESLAKNIQYF.

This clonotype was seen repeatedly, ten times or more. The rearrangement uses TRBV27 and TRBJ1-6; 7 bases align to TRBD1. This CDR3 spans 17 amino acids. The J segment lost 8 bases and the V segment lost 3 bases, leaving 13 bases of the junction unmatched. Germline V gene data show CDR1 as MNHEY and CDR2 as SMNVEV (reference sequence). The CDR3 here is CASSLTGYVAVDSPLHF. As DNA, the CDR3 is TGTGCCAGCAGTTTGACAGGGTACGTGGCTGTGGATTCACCCCTCCACTTT.

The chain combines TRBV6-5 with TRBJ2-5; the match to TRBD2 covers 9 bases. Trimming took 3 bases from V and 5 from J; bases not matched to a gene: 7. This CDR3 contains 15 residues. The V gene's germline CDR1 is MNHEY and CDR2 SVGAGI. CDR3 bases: TGTGCCAGCAGTTATCGGCGGGGGGGCCTTGAGACCCAGTACTTC. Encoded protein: CASSYRRGGLETQYF.

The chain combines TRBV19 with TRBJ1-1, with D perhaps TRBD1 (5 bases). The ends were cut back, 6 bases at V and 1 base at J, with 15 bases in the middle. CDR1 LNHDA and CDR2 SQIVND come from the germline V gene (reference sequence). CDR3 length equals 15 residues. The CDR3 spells CASRDSGTENTEAFF. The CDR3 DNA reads TGTGCCAGTAGAGACTCCGGGACTGAGAACACTGAAGCTTTCTTT.

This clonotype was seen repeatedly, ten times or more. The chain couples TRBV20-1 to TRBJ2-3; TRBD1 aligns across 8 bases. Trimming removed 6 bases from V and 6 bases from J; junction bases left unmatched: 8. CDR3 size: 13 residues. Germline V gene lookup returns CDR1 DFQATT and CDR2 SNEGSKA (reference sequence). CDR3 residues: CSAEDRAGDTQYF. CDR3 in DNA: TGCAGTGCCGAGGACAGGGCGGGGGATACGCAGTATTTT.

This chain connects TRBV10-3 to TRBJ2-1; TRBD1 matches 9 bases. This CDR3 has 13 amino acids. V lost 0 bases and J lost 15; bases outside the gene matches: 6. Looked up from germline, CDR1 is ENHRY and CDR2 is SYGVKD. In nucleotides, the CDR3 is TGTGCCATCAGTGAGTCAGGACAGGGGTATGTGTTCTTC. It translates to CAISESGQGYVFF.

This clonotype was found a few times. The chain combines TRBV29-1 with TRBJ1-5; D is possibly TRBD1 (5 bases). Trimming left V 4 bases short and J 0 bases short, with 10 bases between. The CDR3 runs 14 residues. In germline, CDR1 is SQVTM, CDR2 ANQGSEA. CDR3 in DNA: TGCAGCGTTGGGGGACCGTTTAGCAATCAGCCCCAGCATTTT. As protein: CSVGGPFSNQPQHF.

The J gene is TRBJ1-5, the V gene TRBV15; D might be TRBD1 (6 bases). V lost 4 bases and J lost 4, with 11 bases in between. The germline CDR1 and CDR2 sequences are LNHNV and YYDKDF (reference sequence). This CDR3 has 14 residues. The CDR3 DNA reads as TGTGCCACCAGCAATGGACAGTCAAATCAGCCCCAGCATTTT. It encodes CATSNGQSNQPQHF.

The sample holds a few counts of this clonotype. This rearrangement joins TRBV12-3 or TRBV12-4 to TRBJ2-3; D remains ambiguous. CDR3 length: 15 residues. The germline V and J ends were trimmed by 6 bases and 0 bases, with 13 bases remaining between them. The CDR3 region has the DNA TGTGCCAGCAGGCATGACACGGAAAGCACAGATACGCAGTATTTT. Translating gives CASRHDTESTDTQYF.

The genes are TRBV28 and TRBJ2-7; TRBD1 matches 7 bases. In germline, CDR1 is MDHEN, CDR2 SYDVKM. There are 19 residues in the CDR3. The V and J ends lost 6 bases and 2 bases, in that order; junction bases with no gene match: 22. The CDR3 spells CASSTMYYLRDSFAYEQYF. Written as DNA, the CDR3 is TGTGCCAGCAGCACGATGTACTACCTCCGGGACAGTTTCGCCTACGAGCAGTACTTC.

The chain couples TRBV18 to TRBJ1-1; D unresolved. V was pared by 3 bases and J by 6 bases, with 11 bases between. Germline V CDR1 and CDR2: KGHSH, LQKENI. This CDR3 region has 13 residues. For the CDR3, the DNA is TGTGCCAGCTCACCTAGTACGATGTCTGAAGCTTTCTTT. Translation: CASSPSTMSEAFF.

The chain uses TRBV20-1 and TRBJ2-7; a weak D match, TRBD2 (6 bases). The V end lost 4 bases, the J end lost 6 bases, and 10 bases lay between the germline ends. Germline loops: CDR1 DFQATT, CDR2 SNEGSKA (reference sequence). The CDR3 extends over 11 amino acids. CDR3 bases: TGCAGTGCTAACGCGGGACGCGAGCAGTACTTC. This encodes CSANAGREQYF.

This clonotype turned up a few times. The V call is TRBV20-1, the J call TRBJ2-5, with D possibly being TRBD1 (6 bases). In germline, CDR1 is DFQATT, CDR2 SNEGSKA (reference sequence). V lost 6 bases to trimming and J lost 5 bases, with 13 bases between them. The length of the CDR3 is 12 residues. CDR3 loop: CSARPGVETQYF. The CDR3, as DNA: TGCAGTGCCAGACCAGGGGTCGAGACCCAGTACTTC.

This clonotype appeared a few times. The CDR3 DNA is TGCAGCGTTGTATCTCTAATTGCCTACAATGAGCAGTTCTTC. It encodes CSVVSLIAYNEQFF. This chain connects TRBV29-1 to TRBJ2-1; no reliable D call. The V gene's germline CDR1 is SQVTM and CDR2 ANQGSEA. V gave up 4 bases and J gave up 2 bases, with 12 bases separating them. The CDR3 runs 14 residues.

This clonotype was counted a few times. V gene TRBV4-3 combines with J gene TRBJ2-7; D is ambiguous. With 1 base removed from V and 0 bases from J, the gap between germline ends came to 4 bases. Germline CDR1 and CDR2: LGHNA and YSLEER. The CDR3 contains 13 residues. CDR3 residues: CASSQGYSYEQYF. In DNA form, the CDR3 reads TGCGCCAGCAGCCAAGGCTACTCCTACGAGCAGTACTTC.

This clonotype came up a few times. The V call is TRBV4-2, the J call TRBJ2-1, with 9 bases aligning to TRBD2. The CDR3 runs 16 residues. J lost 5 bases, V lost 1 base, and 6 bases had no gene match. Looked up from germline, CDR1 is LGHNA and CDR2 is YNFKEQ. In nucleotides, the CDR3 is TGTGCCAGCAGCCAAGTGTTTAGCGGGGGCAACAATGAGCAGTTCTTC. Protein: CASSQVFSGGNNEQFF.

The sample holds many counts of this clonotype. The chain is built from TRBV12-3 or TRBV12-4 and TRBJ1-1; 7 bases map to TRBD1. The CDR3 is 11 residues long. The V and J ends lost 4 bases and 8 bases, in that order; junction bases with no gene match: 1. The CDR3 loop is CASSSGGEAFF. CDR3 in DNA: TGTGCCAGCAGTTCAGGGGGAGAAGCTTTCTTT.

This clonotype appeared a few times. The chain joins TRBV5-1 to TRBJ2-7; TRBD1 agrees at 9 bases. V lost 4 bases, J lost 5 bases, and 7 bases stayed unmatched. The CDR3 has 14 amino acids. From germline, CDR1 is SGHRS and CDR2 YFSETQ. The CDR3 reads CASSPSDRGNEQYF. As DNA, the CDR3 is TGCGCCAGCAGCCCATCCGACAGGGGGAACGAGCAGTACTTC.

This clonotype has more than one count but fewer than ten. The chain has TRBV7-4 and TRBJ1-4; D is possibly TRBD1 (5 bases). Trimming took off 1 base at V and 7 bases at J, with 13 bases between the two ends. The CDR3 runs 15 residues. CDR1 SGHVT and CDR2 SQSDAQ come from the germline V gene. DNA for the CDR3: TGTGCCAGCAGCTTAGGACTTCCTAGGGGTGAAAAACTGTTTTTT. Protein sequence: CASSLGLPRGEKLFF.

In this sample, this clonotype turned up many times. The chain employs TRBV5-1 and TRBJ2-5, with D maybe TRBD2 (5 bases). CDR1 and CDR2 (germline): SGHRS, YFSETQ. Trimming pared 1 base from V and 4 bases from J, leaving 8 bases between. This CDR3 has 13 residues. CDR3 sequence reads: CASSLNSGETQYF. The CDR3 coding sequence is TGCGCCAGCAGCTTGAACAGCGGAGAGACCCAGTACTTC.